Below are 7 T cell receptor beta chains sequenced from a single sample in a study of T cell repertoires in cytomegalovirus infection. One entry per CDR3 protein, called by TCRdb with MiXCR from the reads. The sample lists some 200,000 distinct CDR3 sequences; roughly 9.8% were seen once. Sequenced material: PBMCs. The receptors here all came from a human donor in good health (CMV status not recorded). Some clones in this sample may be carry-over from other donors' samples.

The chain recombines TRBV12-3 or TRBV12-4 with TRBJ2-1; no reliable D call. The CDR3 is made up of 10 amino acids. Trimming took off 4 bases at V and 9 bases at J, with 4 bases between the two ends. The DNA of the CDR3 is TGTGCCAGCAGTTACGGTGAGCAGTTCTTC. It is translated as CASSYGEQFF.

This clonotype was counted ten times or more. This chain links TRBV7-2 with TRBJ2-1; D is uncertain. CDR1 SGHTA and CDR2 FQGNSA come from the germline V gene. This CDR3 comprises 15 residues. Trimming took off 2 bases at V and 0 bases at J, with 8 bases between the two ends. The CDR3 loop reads CASSLSPNSYNEQFF. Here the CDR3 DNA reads TGTGCCAGCAGCTTATCCCCGAACTCCTACAATGAGCAGTTCTTC.

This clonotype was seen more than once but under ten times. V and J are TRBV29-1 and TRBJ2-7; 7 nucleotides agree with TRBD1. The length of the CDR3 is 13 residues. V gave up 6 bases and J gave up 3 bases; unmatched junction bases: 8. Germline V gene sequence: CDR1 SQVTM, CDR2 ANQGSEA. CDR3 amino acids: CSVTGRTHYEQYF. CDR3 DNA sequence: TGCAGCGTGACAGGGCGGACCCACTACGAGCAGTACTTC.

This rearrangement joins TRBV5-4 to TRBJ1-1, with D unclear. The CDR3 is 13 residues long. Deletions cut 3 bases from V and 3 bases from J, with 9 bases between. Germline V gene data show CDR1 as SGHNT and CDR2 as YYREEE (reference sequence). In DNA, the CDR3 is TGTGCCAGCAGCTCCTGGCGGGACACTGAAGCTTTCTTT. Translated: CASSSWRDTEAFF.

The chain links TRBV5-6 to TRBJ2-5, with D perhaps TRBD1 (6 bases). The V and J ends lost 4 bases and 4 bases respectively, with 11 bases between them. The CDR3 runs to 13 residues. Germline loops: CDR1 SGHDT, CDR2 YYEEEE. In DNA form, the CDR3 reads TGTGCCAGCAGCCAGGACAGTCTAGAGACCCAGTACTTC. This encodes CASSQDSLETQYF.

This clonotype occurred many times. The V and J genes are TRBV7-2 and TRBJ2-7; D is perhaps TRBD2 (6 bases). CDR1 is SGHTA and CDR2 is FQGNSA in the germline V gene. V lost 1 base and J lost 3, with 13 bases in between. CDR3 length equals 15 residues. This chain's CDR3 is CASSLVGGKGYEQYF. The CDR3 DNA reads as TGTGCCAGCAGCTTAGTCGGAGGGAAAGGCTACGAGCAGTACTTC. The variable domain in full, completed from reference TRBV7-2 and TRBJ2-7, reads GAGVSQSPSNKVTEKGKDVELRCDPISGHTALYWYRQSLGQGLEFLIYFQGNSAPDKSGLPSDRFSAERTGGSVSTLTIQRTQQEDSAVYLCASSLVGGKGYEQYFGPGTRLTVT.

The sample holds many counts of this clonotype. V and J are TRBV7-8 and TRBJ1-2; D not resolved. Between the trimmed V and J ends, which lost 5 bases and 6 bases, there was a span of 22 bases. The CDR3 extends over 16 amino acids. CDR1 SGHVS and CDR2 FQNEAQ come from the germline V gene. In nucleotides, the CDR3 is TGTGCCAGCAGCCTATCACCCCCCTCGGGGTTAGATGGCTACACCTTC. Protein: CASSLSPPSGLDGYTF.